This T cell receptor beta chain comes out of a study of T-cell reconstitution after alpha-beta-depleted transplantation in children. This clonotype was recorded at least ten times. TCRbeta library preparation incorporated unique molecular identifiers. TCRdb called the PCR reads again in MiXCR, with one record for every CDR3 protein. The data show approximately 93,000 distinct CDR3 sequences, 7% to 10% seen once. Germline V gene lookup returns CDR1 SGHKS and CDR2 YYEKEE (reference sequence). The CDR3 has 15 amino acids. V dropped 3 bases and J dropped 9 bases, with 19 bases sitting between them. The chain joins TRBV5-5 to TRBJ2-1; D is perhaps TRBD2 (5 bases). Specimen: PBMCs from the stem cell graft donor, collected from the stem cell graft. This TCR was sampled from a human donor who donated a stem cell graft to a child with congenital amegakaryocytic thrombocytopenia. In DNA, the CDR3 is TGTGCCAGCAGCTCGGTGGGGAGCCCCATCGGTGAGCAGTTCTTC. Amino acids: CASSSVGSPIGEQFF.